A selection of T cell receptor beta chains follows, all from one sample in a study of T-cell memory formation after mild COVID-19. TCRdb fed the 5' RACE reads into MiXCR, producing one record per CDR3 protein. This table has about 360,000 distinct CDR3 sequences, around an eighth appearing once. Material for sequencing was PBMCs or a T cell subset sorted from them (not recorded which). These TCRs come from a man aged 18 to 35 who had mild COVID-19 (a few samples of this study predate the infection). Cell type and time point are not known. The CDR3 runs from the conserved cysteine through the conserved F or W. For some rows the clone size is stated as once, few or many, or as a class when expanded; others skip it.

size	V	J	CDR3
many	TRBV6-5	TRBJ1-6	CASSNRVGNSPLHF
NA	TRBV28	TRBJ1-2	CGVGVPIRYGYTF
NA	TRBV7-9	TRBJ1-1	CASSLGGFGGPKAFF
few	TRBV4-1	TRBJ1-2	CASSQLLRTGYNNYGYTF
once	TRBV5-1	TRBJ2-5	CASSPSGGPETQYF
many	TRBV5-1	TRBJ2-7	CASSGGTSGYEQYF
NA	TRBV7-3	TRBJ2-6	CASSLDGPSGANVLTF
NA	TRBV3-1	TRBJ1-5	CASSLAADQPQHF
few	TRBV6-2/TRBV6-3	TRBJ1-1	CASSNRDRAYPEAFF
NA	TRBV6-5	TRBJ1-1	CDSSRGTENTEAFF
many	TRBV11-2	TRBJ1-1	CASSLVGGHNTEAFF
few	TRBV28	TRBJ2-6	CASRETGGSGANVLTF
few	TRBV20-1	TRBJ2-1	CSARERGGWDEQFF
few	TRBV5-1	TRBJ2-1	CASSLAPFTYNEQFF
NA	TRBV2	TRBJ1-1	CASSTVMNTEAFF
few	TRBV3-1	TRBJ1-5	CASSLHWGPDQPQHF
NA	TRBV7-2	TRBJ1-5	CASSLGGAPQHF
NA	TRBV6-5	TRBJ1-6	CASSYRYNPITVPNSPLHF
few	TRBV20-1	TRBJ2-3	CSASSSGNTDTQYF
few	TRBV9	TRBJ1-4	CASSPVGTGPNEKLFF
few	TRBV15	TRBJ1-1	CATSRDIVAEAFF
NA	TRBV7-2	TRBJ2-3	CASSSPNVGDTQYF
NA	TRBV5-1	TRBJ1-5	CASSLWPGNQPQHF
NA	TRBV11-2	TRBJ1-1	CASRENRNSKNTEAFF